Below, one T cell receptor beta chain is given with its context. CDR3 size: 17 residues. Germline V lookup: CDR1 SEHNR, CDR2 FQNEAQ (reference sequence). The junction had 12 bases not matched to a gene; V was cut back by 5 bases and J by 3 bases. The assay was immunoSEQ multiplex PCR, and TCRdb's table has in-frame clones only and misses some. The sample lists 200,000 to 300,000 clones, 83% occurring once. These data come from a study of blood T cell repertoires in COVID-19. The source of this sequence is a human donor in a cohort sampled during active COVID-19. V gene TRBV7-9 combines with J gene TRBJ2-3, with 9 bases fitting TRBD1. Sequenced material: peripheral blood. CDR3 nucleotides: TGTGCCAGCAGCGCTAGGGTAGGACAGGGGAAAACAGATACGCAGTATTTT. Its translation is CASSARVGQGKTDTQYF.